This T cell receptor (beta chain) was sequenced during a study of cytomegalovirus exposure and HLA in healthy donors. This clone was counted a few times. Deletions cut 2 bases from V and 7 bases from J, with 5 bases between. CDR3 length equals 11 residues. Germline CDR1 and CDR2: MNHNY and SVGAGI (reference sequence). A multiplex PCR was run with 60 Vbeta primers and 13 Jbeta primers. Only in-frame clones appear in the TCRdb table, and some are missing; sequencing was by immunoSEQ multiplex PCR. This sample has around 150,000 clones, with about 82% found just once. The sequence came from a male donor in good health and CMV-seronegative. Sequencing was performed on PBMCs. The chain is built from TRBV6-6 and TRBJ1-2, with D possibly TRBD1 on 5 matching bases. The CDR3 DNA reads TGTGCCAGCAGTTACCAGGGTGGCTACACCTTC. Translated: CASSYQGGYTF.